The present TCR beta chain was sequenced within a study of T-cell memory formation after mild COVID-19. Study-level information: Most TCR clusters belonged to a single donor.

MiXCR, run by TCRdb on the 5' RACE reads, gives a single entry per CDR3 protein. The sample includes around 510,000 distinct CDR3 sequences, approximately 21% of them seen just once. Per the germline V gene, CDR1 is SGHDN and CDR2 is FVKESK. J lost 5 bases, V lost 4 bases, and 16 bases had no gene match. The CDR3 is made up of 18 amino acids. The chain uses TRBV14 and TRBJ2-5, with 10 positions matching TRBD2. The sequence was obtained from an adult woman who had mild COVID-19 (a few samples of this study predate the infection). Cell type and time point are not known. The sample consisted of PBMCs or a T cell subset sorted from them (not recorded which). In DNA, the CDR3 is TGTGCCAGCAGCCGCACGGTCCTCAGCGGGAGGGCCTGGGAGACCCAGTACTTC. Its translation is CASSRTVLSGRAWETQYF.